This TCR beta chain is drawn from a study of response to subunit inactivated influenza vaccine. General observations from the study: Only a handful of new T cells, the authors suggested, are recruited with each seasonal influenza vaccination.

In TCRdb, the RT-PCR reads were re-called with MiXCR into one record per CDR3 protein. The table lists hundreds of thousands of distinct CDR3 sequences, less than 8% of them singletons. There are a few counts of this clonotype. Its antigen remains unidentified. The trim removed 1 base at V and 3 bases at J, leaving 3 bases unmatched. From germline, CDR1 is LGHNA and CDR2 YNFKEQ. The CDR3 loop spans 15 amino acids. Specimen: PBMCs from blood, collected 23 months after vaccination. This chain links TRBV4-2 with TRBJ2-3; 8 nucleotides line up with TRBD1. This sequence was found in a man between 50 and 69 years old who received an inactivated influenza vaccine. The CDR3 region is CASSQGTGRTDTQYF. The CDR3 coding sequence is TGTGCCAGCAGCCAAGGGACAGGGCGAACAGATACGCAGTATTTT.